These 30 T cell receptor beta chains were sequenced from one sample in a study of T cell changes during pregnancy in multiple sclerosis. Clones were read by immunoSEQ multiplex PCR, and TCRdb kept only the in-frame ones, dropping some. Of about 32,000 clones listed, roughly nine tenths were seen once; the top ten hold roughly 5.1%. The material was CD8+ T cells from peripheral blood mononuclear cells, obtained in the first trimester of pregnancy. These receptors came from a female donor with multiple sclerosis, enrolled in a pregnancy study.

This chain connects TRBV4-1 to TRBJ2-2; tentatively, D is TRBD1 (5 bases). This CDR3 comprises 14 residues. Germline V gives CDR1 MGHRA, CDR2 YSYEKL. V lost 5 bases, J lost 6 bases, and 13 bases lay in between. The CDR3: CASSARVGAGELFF. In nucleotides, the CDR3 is TGCGCCAGCAGCGCCAGGGTAGGAGCCGGGGAGCTGTTTTTT.

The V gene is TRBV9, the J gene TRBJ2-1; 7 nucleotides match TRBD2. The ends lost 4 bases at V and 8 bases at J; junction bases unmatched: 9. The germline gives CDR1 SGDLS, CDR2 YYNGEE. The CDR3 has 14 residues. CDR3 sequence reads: CASSFSAGSDEQFF. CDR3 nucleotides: TGTGCCAGCAGCTTCTCAGCGGGAAGCGATGAGCAGTTCTTC.

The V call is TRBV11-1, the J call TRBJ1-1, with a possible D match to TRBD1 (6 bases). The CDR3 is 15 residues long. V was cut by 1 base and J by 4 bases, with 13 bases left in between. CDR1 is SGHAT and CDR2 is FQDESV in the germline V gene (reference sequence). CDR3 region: CASSLEPGVPTEAFF. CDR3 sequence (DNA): TGTGCCAGCAGCTTAGAGCCAGGGGTGCCCACTGAAGCTTTCTTT.

The CDR3 DNA sequence: TGTGCCATCAGAACAGGACTAGCGGGAAACTACAATGAGCAGTTCTTC. It translates to CAIRTGLAGNYNEQFF. J is TRBJ2-1 and V is TRBV10-3, with TRBD2 identical over 12 bases. V trimming: 6 bases; J trimming: 3 bases; junction bases outside the gene matches: 6. The CDR3 is 16 residues long. Germline V gene data show CDR1 as ENHRY and CDR2 as SYGVKD.

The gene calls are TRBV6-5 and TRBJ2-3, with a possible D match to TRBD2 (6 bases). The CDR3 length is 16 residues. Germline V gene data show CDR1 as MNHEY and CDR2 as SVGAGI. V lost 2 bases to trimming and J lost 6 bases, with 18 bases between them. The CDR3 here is CASSYGVADPGDTQYF. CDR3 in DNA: TGTGCCAGCAGTTACGGGGTAGCGGACCCCGGGGATACGCAGTATTTT.

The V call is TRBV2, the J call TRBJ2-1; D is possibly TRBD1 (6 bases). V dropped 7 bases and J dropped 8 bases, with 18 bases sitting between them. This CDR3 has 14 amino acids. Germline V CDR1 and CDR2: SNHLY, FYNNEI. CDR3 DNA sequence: TGTGCCAGCATAGGGGAAAGGGCAGGGGATGAGCAGTTCTTC. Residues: CASIGERAGDEQFF.

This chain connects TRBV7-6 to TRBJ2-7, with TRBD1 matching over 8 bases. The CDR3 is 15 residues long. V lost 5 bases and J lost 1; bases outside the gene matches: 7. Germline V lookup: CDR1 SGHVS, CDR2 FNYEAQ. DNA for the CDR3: TGTGCCAGCAGCACAGCCGGGACAGGATCCTACGAGCAGTACTTC. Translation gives CASSTAGTGSYEQYF.

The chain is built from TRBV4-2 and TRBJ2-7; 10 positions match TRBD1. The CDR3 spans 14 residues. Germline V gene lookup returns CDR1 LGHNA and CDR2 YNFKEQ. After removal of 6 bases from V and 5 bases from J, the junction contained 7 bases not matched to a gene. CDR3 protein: CASSFDRGLDEQYF. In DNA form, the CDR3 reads TGTGCCAGCAGTTTCGACAGGGGGCTCGACGAGCAGTACTTC.

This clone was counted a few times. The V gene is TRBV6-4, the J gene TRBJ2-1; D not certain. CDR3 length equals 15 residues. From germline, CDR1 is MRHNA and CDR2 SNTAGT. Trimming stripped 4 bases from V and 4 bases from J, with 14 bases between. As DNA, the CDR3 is TGTGCCAGCAGTGGAACGCAGGAAAGTTACAATGAGCAGTTCTTC. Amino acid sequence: CASSGTQESYNEQFF.

CDR3 in amino acids: CASSVAVFTGELFF. Written as DNA, the CDR3 is TGTGCCAGCAGCGTAGCAGTTTTCACCGGGGAGCTGTTTTTT. The chain couples TRBV9 to TRBJ2-2; D is unresolved. The CDR3 is 14 residues long. V was pared by 0 bases and J by 4 bases, with 7 bases between. Germline assignment: CDR1 SGDLS and CDR2 YYNGEE.

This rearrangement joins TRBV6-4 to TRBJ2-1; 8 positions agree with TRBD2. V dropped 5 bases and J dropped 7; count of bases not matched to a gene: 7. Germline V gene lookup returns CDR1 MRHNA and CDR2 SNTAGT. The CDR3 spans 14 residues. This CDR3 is CASSQLAGSNEQFF. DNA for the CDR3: TGTGCCAGCAGTCAGCTAGCGGGCTCGAATGAGCAGTTCTTC.

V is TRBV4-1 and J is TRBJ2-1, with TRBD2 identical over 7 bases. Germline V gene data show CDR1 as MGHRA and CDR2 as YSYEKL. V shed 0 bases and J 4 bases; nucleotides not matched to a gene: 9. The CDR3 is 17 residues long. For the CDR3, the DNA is TGCGCCAGCAGCCAAGATCGGGCTAGCGGACCGTACAATGAGCAGTTCTTC. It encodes CASSQDRASGPYNEQFF.

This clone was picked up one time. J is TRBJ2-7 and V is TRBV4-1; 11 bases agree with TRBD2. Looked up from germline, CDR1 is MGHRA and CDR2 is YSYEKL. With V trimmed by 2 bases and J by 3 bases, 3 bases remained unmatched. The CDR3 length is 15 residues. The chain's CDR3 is CASSQIGLAGYEQYF. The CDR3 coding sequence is TGCGCCAGCAGCCAAATCGGACTAGCGGGCTACGAGCAGTACTTC.

The CDR3 here is CSVPTGATNEKLFF. The CDR3 DNA reads TGCAGCGTCCCAACAGGGGCAACTAATGAAAAACTGTTTTTT. The chain has TRBV29-1 and TRBJ1-4; 7 bases are shared with TRBD1. CDR3 size: 14 residues. Looked up from germline, CDR1 is SQVTM and CDR2 is ANQGSEA. V was pared by 6 bases and J by 0 bases, with 4 bases of the junction left unmatched.

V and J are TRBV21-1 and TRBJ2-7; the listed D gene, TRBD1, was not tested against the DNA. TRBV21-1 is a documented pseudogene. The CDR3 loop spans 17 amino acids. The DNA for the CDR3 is TGTGCCAGCAGCAAAGGGGAATCGACAGCCTATTTCTACGAGCAGTACTTC. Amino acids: CASSKGESTAYFYEQYF.

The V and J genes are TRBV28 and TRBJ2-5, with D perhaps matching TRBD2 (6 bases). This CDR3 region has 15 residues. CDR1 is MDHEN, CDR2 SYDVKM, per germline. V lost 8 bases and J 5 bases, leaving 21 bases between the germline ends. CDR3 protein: CASDTPSERMETQYF. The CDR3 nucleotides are TGTGCCAGCGATACCCCTAGCGAGAGGATGGAGACCCAGTACTTC.

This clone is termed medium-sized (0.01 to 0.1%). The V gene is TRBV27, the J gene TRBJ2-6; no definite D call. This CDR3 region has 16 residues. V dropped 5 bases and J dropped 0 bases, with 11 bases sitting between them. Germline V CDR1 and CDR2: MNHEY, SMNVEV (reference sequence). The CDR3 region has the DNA TGTGCCAGCAGTACCGGTCGAGTCTCTGGGGCCAACGTCCTGACTTTC. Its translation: CASSTGRVSGANVLTF.

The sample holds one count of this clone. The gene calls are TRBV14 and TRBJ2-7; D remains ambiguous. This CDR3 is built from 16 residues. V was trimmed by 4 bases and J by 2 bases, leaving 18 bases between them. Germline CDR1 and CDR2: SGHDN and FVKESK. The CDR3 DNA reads TGTGCCAGCAGCCCCACCCCCGGCAGAGGAGCCTACGAGCAGTACTTC. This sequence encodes CASSPTPGRGAYEQYF.

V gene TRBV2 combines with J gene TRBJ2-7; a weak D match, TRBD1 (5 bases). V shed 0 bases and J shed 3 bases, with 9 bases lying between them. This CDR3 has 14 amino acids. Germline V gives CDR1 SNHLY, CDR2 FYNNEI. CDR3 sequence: CASSEAQGFYEQYF. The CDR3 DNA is TGTGCCAGCAGTGAAGCGCAGGGATTCTACGAGCAGTACTTC.

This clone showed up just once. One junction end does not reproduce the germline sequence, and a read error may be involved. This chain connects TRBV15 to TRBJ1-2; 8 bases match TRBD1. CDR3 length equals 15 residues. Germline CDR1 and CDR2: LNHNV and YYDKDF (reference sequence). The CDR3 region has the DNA TGTGCCGCCAGGCTCGGGGCAGGGGGCAGGAAAGGCTACACCTTC. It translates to CAARLGAGGRKGYTF.

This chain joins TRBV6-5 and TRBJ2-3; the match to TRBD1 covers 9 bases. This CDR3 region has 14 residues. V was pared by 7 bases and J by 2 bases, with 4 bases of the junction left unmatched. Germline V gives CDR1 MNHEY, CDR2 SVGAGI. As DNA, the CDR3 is TGTGCCAGCACAGGGGACAGGGTCACAGATACGCAGTATTTT. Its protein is CASTGDRVTDTQYF.

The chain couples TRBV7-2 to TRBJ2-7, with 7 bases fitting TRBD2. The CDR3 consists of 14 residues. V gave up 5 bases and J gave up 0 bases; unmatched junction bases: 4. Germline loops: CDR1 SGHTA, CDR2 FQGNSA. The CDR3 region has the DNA TGTGCCAGCAGCCCCGGACTAGGCTCCTACGAGCAGTACTTC. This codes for CASSPGLGSYEQYF.

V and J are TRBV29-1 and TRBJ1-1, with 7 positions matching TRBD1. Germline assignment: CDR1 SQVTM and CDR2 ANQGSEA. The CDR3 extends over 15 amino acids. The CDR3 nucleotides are TGCAACCCCGAGGGGGCAGGCAGACTGAACACTGAAGCTTTCTTT. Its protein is CNPEGAGRLNTEAFF.

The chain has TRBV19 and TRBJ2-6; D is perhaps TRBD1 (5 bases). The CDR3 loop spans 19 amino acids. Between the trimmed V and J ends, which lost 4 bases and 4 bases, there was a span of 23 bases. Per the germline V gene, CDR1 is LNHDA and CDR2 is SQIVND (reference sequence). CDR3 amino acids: CASSRAPRVPFGGANVLTF. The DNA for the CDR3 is TGTGCCAGTAGTAGAGCCCCCAGGGTCCCCTTCGGAGGGGCCAACGTCCTGACTTTC.

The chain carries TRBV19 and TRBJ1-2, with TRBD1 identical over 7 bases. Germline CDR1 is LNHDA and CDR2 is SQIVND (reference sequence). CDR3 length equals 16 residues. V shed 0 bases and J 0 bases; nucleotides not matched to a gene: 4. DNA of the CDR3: TGTGCCAGTAGTATAGATATCGGGACAGCTAACTATGGCTACACCTTC. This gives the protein CASSIDIGTANYGYTF.

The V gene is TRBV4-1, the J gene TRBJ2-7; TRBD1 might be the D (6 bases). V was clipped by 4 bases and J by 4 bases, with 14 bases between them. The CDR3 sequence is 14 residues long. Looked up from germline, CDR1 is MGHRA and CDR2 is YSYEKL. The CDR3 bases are TGCGCCAGCAGCCTCGAAGTGGGGGCTTACGAGCAGTACTTC. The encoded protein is CASSLEVGAYEQYF.

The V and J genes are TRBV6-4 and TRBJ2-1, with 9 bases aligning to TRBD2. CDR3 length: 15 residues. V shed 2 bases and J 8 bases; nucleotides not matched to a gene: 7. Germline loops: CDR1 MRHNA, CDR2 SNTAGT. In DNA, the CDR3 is TGTGCCAGCAGTGACATGGCGGGAGGGGTCGATGAGCAGTTCTTC. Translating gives CASSDMAGGVDEQFF.

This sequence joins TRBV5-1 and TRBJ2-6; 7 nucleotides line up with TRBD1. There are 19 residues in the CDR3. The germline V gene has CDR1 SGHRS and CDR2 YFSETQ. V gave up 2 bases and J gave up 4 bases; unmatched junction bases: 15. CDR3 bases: TGCGCCAGCAGCTTACTTGACAGGGCAGTCGTTATCGGGGCCAACGTCCTGACTTTC. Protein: CASSLLDRAVVIGANVLTF.

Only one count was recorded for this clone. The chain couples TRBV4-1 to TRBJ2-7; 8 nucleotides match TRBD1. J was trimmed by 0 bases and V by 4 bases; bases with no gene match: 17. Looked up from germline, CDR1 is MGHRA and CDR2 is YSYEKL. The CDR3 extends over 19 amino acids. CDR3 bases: TGCGCCAGCAGCCCCGGTCGGTTCGTAATAGACAGGGGCTCCTACGAGCAGTACTTC. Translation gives CASSPGRFVIDRGSYEQYF.

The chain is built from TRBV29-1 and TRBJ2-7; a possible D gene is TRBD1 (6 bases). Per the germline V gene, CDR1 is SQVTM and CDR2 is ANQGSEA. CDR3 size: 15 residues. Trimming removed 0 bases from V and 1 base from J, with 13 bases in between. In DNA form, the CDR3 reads TGCAGCGTTGAAGAGCCGGACAGCAAATCCTACGAGCAGTACTTC. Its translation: CSVEEPDSKSYEQYF.